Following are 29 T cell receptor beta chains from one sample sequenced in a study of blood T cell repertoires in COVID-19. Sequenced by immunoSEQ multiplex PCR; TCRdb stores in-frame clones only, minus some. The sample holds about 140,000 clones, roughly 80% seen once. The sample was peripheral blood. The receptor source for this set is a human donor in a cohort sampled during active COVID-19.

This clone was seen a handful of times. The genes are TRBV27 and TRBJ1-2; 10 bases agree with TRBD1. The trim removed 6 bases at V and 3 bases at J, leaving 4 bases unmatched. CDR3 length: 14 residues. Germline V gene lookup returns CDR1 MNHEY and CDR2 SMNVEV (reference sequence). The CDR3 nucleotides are TGTGCCAGCAGCCGGACAGGGGGATACTATGGCTACACCTTC. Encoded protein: CASSRTGGYYGYTF.

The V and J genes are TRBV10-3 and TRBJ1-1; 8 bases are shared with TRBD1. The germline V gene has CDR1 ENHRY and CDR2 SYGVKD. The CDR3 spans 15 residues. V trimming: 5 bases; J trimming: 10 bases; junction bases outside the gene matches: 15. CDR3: CAISSGQGSPLRAFF. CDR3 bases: TGTGCCATCAGTAGTGGACAGGGATCCCCACTGCGAGCTTTCTTT.

The CDR3 nucleotides read TGTGCCAGCAGTATGTCTAGCGGGGGTTCCTACGAGCAGTACTTC. Protein sequence: CASSMSSGGSYEQYF. This chain links TRBV6-5 with TRBJ2-7; TRBD2 agrees at 10 bases. J lost 1 base, V lost 5 bases, and 5 bases had no gene match. The CDR3 sequence is 15 residues long. Germline CDR1 and CDR2: MNHEY and SVGAGI.

CDR3 residues: CASSDHQGTPKRSSYEQYF. Here the CDR3 DNA reads TGTGCCAGCAGTGACCATCAAGGGACACCCAAACGGAGCTCCTACGAGCAGTACTTC. The chain couples TRBV6-4 to TRBJ2-7, with D tentatively TRBD1 (6 bases). CDR1 is MRHNA and CDR2 is SNTAGT in the germline V gene. This CDR3 comprises 19 residues. The ends were cut back, 2 bases at V and 0 bases at J, with 23 bases in the middle.

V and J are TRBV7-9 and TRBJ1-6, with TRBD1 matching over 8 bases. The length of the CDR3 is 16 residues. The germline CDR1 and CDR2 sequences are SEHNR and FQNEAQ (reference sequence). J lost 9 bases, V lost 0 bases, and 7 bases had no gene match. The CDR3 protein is CASSLALPGGGSPLHF. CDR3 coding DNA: TGTGCCAGCAGCTTAGCCCTGCCAGGGGGCGGTTCACCCCTCCACTTT.

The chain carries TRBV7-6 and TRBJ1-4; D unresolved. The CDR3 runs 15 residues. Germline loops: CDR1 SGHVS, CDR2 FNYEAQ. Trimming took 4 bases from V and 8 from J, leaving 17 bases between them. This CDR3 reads CASSSRGLGIEKLFF. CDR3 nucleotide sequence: TGTGCCAGCAGCTCACGGGGTCTTGGTATAGAAAAACTGTTTTTT.

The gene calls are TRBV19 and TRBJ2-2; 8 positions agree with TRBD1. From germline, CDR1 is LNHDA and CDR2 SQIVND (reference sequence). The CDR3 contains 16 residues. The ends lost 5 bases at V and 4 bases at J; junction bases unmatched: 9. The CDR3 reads CASSPHTTGGTGELFF. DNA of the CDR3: TGTGCCAGTAGTCCCCACACAACAGGGGGCACCGGGGAGCTGTTTTTT.

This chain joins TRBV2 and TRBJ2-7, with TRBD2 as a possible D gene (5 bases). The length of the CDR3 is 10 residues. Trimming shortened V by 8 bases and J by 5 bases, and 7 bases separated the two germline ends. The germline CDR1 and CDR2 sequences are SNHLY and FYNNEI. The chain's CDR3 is CASRGNEQYF. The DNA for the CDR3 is TGTGCCAGCCGGGGAAACGAGCAGTACTTC.

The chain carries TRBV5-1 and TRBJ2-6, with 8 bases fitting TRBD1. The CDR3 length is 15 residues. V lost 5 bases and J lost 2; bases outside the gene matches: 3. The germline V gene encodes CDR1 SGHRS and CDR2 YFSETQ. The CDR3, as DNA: TGCGCCAGCAGTTTACAGGGGGCTGGGGCCAACGTCCTGACTTTC. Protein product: CASSLQGAGANVLTF.

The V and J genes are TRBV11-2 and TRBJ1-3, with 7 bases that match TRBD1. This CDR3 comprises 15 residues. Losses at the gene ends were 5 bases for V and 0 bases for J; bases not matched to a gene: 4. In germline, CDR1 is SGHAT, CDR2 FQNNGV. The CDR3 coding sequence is TGTGCCAGCAGCCCCGACAGGGTCTCTGGAAACACCATATATTTT. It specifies CASSPDRVSGNTIYF.

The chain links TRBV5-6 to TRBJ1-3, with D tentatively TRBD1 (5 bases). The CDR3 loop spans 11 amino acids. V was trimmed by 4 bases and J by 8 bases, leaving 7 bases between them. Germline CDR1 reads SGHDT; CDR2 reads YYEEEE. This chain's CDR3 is CASSRRDTIYF. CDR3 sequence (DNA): TGTGCCAGCAGCCGCAGGGACACCATATATTTT.

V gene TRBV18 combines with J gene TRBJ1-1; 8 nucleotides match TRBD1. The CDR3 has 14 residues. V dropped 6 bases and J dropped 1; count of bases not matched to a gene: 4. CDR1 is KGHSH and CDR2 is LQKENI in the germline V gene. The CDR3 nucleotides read TGTGCCAGCTCCCTTCAGGGGGCGAACACTGAAGCTTTCTTT. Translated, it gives CASSLQGANTEAFF.

CDR3 protein: CASSPTGGDWYEQYF. Written as DNA, the CDR3 is TGCGCCAGCAGCCCGACAGGGGGCGATTGGTACGAGCAGTACTTC. The chain employs TRBV5-1 and TRBJ2-7, with TRBD1 identical over 10 bases. The V gene's germline CDR1 is SGHRS and CDR2 YFSETQ. V shed 4 bases, J shed 4 bases, and the junction held 8 bases outside the gene matches. The CDR3 has 15 residues.

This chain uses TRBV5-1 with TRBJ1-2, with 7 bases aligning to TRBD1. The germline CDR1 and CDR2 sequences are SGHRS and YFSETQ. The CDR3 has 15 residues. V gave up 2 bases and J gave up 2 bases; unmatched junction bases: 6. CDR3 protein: CASSFNRGLNYGYTF. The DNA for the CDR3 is TGCGCCAGCAGCTTCAACAGGGGATTGAACTATGGCTACACCTTC.

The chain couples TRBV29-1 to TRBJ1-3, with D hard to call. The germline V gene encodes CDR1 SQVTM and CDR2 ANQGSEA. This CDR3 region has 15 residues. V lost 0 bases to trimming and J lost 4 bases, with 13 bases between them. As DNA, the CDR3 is TGCAGCGTTGAAGAATCGGGGAAGCGCGGAAACACCATATATTTT. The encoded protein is CSVEESGKRGNTIYF.

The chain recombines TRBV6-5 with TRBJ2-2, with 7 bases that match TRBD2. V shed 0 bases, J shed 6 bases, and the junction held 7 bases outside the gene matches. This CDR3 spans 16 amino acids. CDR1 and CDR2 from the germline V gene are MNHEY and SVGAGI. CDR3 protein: CASSYSNLAVAGELFF. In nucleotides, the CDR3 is TGTGCCAGCAGTTACTCGAATCTAGCGGTTGCCGGGGAGCTGTTTTTT.

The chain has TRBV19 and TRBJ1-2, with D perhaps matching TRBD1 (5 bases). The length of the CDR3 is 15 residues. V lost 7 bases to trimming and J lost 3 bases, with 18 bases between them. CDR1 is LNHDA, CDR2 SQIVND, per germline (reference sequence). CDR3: CASTYRPWGDYGYTF. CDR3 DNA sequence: TGTGCCAGTACTTATAGGCCCTGGGGGGACTATGGCTACACCTTC.

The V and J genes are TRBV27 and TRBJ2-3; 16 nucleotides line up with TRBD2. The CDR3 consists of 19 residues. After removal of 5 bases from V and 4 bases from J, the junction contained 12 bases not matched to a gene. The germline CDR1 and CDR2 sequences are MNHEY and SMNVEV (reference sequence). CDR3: CASSPLIGTSGGAADTQYF. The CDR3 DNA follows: TGTGCCAGCAGTCCCCTAATCGGGACTAGCGGGGGGGCTGCAGATACGCAGTATTTT.

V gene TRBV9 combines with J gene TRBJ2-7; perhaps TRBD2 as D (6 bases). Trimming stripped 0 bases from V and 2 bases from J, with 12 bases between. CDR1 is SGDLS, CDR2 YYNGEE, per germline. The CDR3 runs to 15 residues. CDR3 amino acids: CASSVGGDLAYEQYF. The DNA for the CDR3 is TGTGCCAGCAGCGTAGGGGGGGACCTTGCCTACGAGCAGTACTTC.

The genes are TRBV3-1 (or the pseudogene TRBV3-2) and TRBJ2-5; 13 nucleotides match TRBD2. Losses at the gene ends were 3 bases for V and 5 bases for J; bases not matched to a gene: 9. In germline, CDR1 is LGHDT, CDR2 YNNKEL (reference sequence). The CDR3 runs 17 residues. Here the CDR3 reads CASSQPSLAGGPETQYF. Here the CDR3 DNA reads TGTGCCAGCAGCCAGCCTTCACTAGCGGGGGGGCCGGAGACCCAGTACTTC.

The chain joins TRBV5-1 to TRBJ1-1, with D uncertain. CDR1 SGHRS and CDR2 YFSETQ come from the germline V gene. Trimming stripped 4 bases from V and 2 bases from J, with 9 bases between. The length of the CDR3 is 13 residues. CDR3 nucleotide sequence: TGCGCCAGCAGCCTGAGGGTCAACACTGAAGCTTTCTTT. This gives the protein CASSLRVNTEAFF. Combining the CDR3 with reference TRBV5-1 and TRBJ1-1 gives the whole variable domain KAGVTQTPRYLIKTRGQQVTLSCSPISGHRSVSWYQQTPGQGLQFLFEYFSETQRNKGNFPGRFSGRQFSNSRSEMNVSTLELGDSALYLCASSLRVNTEAFFGQGTRLTVV.

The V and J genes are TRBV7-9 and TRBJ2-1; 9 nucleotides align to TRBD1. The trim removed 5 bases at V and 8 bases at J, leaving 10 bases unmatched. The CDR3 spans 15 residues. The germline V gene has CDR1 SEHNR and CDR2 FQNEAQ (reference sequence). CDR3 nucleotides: TGTGCCAGCAGCCAAGGGACAGGGATGGCGGATGAGCAGTTCTTC. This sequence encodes CASSQGTGMADEQFF.

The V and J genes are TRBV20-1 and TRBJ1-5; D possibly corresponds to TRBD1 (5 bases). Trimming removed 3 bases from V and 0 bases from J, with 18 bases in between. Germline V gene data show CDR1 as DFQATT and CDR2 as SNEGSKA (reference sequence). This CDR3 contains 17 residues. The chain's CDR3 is CSASLRVGVNSNQPQHF. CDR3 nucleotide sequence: TGCAGTGCTAGTCTCCGGGTAGGGGTCAATAGCAATCAGCCCCAGCATTTT.

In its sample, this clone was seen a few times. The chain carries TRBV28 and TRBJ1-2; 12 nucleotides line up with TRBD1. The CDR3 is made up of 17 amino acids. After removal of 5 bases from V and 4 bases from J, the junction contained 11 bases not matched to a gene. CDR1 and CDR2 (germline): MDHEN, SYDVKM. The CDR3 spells CASSPGTGGRRGYGYTF. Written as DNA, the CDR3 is TGTGCCAGCAGTCCCGGGACAGGGGGCCGAAGAGGCTATGGCTACACCTTC.

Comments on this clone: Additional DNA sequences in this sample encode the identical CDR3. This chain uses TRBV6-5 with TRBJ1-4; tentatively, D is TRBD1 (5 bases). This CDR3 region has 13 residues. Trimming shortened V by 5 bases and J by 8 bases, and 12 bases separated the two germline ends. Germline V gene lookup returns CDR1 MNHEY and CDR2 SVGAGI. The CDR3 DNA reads TGTGCCAGCAGTCCCACGGGGGGGGAAAAACTGTTTTTT. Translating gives CASSPTGGEKLFF.

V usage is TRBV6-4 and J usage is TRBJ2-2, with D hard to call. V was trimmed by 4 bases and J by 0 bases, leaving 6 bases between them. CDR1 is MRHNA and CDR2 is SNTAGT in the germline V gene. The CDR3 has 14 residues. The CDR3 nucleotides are TGTGCCAGCAGTGGCGGATCGAACACCGGGGAGCTGTTTTTT. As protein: CASSGGSNTGELFF.

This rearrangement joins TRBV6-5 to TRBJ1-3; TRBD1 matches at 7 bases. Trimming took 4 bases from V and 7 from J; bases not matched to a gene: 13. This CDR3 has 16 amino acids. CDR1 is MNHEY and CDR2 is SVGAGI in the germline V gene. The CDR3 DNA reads TGTGCCAGCAGTTCCTCATATATTAGGGGGCCTAACACCATATATTTT. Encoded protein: CASSSSYIRGPNTIYF.

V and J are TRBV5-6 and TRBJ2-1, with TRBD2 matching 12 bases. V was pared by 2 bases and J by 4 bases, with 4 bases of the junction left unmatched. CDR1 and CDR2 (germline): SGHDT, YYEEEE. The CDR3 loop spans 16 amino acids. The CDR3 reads CASSFSLAGGYNEQFF. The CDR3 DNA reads TGTGCCAGCAGCTTCTCACTAGCGGGGGGTTACAATGAGCAGTTCTTC.

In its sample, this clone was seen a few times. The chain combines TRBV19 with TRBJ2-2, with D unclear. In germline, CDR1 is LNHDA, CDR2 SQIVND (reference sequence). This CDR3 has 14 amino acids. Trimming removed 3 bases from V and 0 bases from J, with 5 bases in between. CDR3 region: CASSISPNTGELFF. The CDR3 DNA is TGTGCCAGTAGTATTAGTCCGAACACCGGGGAGCTGTTTTTT.